Following are 32 T cell receptor beta chains from one sample sequenced in a study of T cell responses to AZD1222 COVID-19 vaccine. The table came from immunoSEQ multiplex PCR; TCRdb's copy has only in-frame clones and leaves some out. This table holds some 95,000 clones, approximately 86% found once. Sequenced here: peripheral blood, sampled on day 0 of AZD1222 vaccination. The receptors were sampled from an adult in good health.

This sequence joins TRBV12-3 or TRBV12-4 and TRBJ2-7; unclear D gene. There are 12 residues in the CDR3. V was trimmed by 7 bases and J by 0 bases, leaving 7 bases between them. The CDR3 nucleotides read TGTGCCAGCACCCGGACCTCCTACGAGCAGTACTTC. It encodes CASTRTSYEQYF.

V gene TRBV5-1 combines with J gene TRBJ1-1, with 7 bases identical to TRBD1. Germline V gene data show CDR1 as SGHRS and CDR2 as YFSETQ. Germline trimming cut 3 bases from V and 8 bases from J; bases unmatched to any gene: 4. The CDR3 consists of 12 residues. CDR3 sequence: CASSWGGQEAFF. The CDR3 DNA reads TGCGCCAGCAGCTGGGGGGGACAGGAAGCTTTCTTT.

The count of this clone is one. This chain joins TRBV7-6 and TRBJ2-3, with D perhaps matching TRBD1 or TRBD2 (5 bases each). Germline assignment: CDR1 SGHVS and CDR2 FNYEAQ. The ends were cut back, 1 base at V and 2 bases at J, with 13 bases in the middle. The CDR3 sequence is 16 residues long. Here the CDR3 DNA reads TGTGCCAGCAGCTTAGGATCGGGACGGCTCACAGATACGCAGTATTTT. Amino acid sequence: CASSLGSGRLTDTQYF.

The rearrangement uses TRBV3-1 (or the pseudogene TRBV3-2) and TRBJ1-2; TRBD1 matches 9 bases. The trim removed 4 bases at V and 8 bases at J, leaving 8 bases unmatched. The CDR3 contains 14 residues. The V gene's germline CDR1 is LGHDT and CDR2 YNNKEL (reference sequence). CDR3 nucleotide sequence: TGTGCCAGCAGCCTTCAACAGGGGGCGCGCGGCTACACCTTC. Protein: CASSLQQGARGYTF.

The chain recombines TRBV27 with TRBJ2-2; 10 bases fit TRBD1. Germline CDR1 reads MNHEY; CDR2 reads SMNVEV (reference sequence). The CDR3 spans 15 residues. Trimming cost V 6 bases and J 7 bases; bases outside gene matches: 8. The CDR3 DNA follows: TGTGCCAGCAGCCGACAGGGGGCGACGGTCGGGGAGCTGTTTTTT. Translating gives CASSRQGATVGELFF.

The chain links TRBV18 to TRBJ2-7; maybe TRBD1 (5 bases). CDR3 length equals 12 residues. V lost 3 bases and J 4 bases, leaving 7 bases between the germline ends. Germline CDR1 is KGHSH and CDR2 is LQKENI. The CDR3 nucleotides read TGTGCCAGCTCACCGACAGAATACGAGCAGTACTTC. This sequence encodes CASSPTEYEQYF. Full variable domain (remainder filled in from reference TRBV18 and TRBJ2-7): NAGVMQNPRHLVRRRGQEARLRCSPMKGHSHVYWYRQLPEEGLKFMVYLQKENIIDESGMPKERFSAEFPKEGPSILRIQQVVRGDSAAYFCASSPTEYEQYFGPGTRLTVT.

This rearrangement joins TRBV30 to TRBJ1-2, with 7 bases identical to TRBD1. V was pared by 7 bases and J by 2 bases, with 7 bases of the junction left unmatched. Germline values: CDR1 GTSNPN, CDR2 SVGIG (reference sequence). The CDR3 has 13 amino acids. CDR3 nucleotides: TGTGCCTTATCCTGGGACAGAAACTATGGCTACACCTTC. Protein product: CALSWDRNYGYTF.

The V call is TRBV29-1, the J call TRBJ1-2; D uncertain. The CDR3 spans 12 residues. CDR1 and CDR2 from the germline V gene are SQVTM and ANQGSEA. The CDR3 DNA is TGCACTGCCGCCACAGCTCTCTATGGCTACACCTTC. Its protein is CTAATALYGYTF.

This clone showed up just a few times. The genes are TRBV5-1 and TRBJ2-1; the match to TRBD2 covers 7 bases. CDR3 length: 14 residues. Unmatched junction bases numbered 7, after V lost 2 bases and J lost 8 bases. CDR1 and CDR2 (germline): SGHRS, YFSETQ. The CDR3 DNA is TGCGCCAGCAGCTTTGAGGCGGGAGATTATGAGCAGTTCTTC. Its translation: CASSFEAGDYEQFF.

This clone was picked up a small number of times. The V call is TRBV11-3, the J call TRBJ2-2; TRBD1 matches 9 bases. The junction had 6 bases not matched to a gene; V was cut back by 5 bases and J by 5 bases. The CDR3 has 15 residues. Germline V lookup: CDR1 SGHNT, CDR2 YENEEA. The CDR3 spells CASSIDRGGTGELFF. CDR3 nucleotide sequence: TGTGCCAGCAGCATCGACAGGGGGGGAACCGGGGAGCTGTTTTTT.

The gene calls are TRBV30 and TRBJ1-3; D remains ambiguous. Trimming took off 0 bases at V and 0 bases at J, with 12 bases between the two ends. Germline lookup yields CDR1 GTSNPN and CDR2 SVGIG (reference sequence). The CDR3 sequence is 16 residues long. This CDR3 is CAWSVSPTSSGNTIYF. DNA of the CDR3: TGTGCCTGGAGTGTATCCCCGACAAGCTCTGGAAACACCATATATTTT.

The rearrangement uses TRBV15 and TRBJ2-3; D gene unclear. This CDR3 has 14 residues. Germline V CDR1 and CDR2: LNHNV, YYDKDF (reference sequence). Trimming shortened V by 5 bases and J by 2 bases, and 11 bases separated the two germline ends. The CDR3 sequence: CATSSPLVTDTQYF. The CDR3 nucleotides are TGTGCCACCAGCTCCCCCCTAGTCACAGATACGCAGTATTTT.

J is TRBJ2-3 and V is TRBV5-4; D may match TRBD1 or TRBD2 (5 bases each). Germline V gene sequence: CDR1 SGHNT, CDR2 YYREEE (reference sequence). This CDR3 has 15 amino acids. Trimming cost V 1 base and J 3 bases, with 12 bases left between them. CDR3: CASSLSGAGTDTQYF. In DNA, the CDR3 is TGTGCCAGCAGCTTGAGCGGAGCAGGGACAGATACGCAGTATTTT.

This clone was counted only a few times. This chain links TRBV6-2 or TRBV6-3 with TRBJ2-7; the match to TRBD2 covers 7 bases. Germline V gene sequence: CDR1 MNHEY, CDR2 SVGEGT. The CDR3 runs to 15 residues. The ends lost 6 bases at V and 0 bases at J; junction bases unmatched: 8. CDR3 sequence reads: CASSQTGLSSYEQYF. CDR3 in DNA: TGTGCCAGCAGCCAAACGGGACTATCCTCCTACGAGCAGTACTTC.

The rearrangement links TRBV6-1 to TRBJ1-3; D is unclear. V lost 3 bases, J lost 8 bases, and 11 bases lay in between. Per germline, CDR1 MNHNS and CDR2 SASEGT. The CDR3 is 13 amino acids. The CDR3 is CASSDWGLDTIYF. CDR3 bases: TGTGCCAGCAGTGATTGGGGTCTTGACACCATATATTTT.

The chain carries TRBV7-2 and TRBJ2-1, with a tentative D call TRBD1 (5 bases). Germline lookup yields CDR1 SGHTA and CDR2 FQGNSA. The CDR3 sequence is 14 residues long. The V and J ends lost 6 bases and 12 bases respectively, with 21 bases between them. In DNA form, the CDR3 reads TGTGCCAGCAGTTCAGACAGCATAACAATGATGCAGTTCTTC. This sequence encodes CASSSDSITMMQFF.

This clone was observed once. The rearrangement links TRBV5-5 to TRBJ1-1; 7 bases match TRBD1. Losses at the gene ends were 0 bases for V and 6 bases for J; bases not matched to a gene: 5. The CDR3 contains 14 residues. The germline gives CDR1 SGHKS, CDR2 YYEKEE (reference sequence). CDR3 DNA sequence: TGTGCCAGCAGCTTGGTCGGTCAGGGGGCTGAAGCTTTCTTT. Protein: CASSLVGQGAEAFF.

The gene calls are TRBV9 and TRBJ1-3; D not certain. V dropped 0 bases and J dropped 8 bases, with 15 bases sitting between them. This CDR3 is 15 amino acids long. Germline V gene lookup returns CDR1 SGDLS and CDR2 YYNGEE. CDR3 nucleotides: TGTGCCAGCAGCGTAGCCGTAGGTATGGAGGACACCATATATTTT. Translation gives CASSVAVGMEDTIYF. Together with reference TRBV9 and TRBJ1-3, the CDR3 gives the full variable domain: DSGVTQTPKHLITATGQRVTLRCSPRSGDLSVYWYQQSLDQGLQFLIQYYNGEERAKGNILERFSAQQFPDLHSELNLSSLELGDSALYFCASSVAVGMEDTIYFGEGSWLTVV.

This rearrangement joins TRBV19 to TRBJ2-1, with 7 bases lining up with TRBD2. V gave up 3 bases and J gave up 4 bases; unmatched junction bases: 15. The CDR3 runs to 18 residues. Germline-derived CDR1 and CDR2 are LNHDA and SQIVND (reference sequence). For the CDR3, the DNA is TGTGCCAGTAGTATGCCCCCTAGCGGCTATTGGGATTACAATGAGCAGTTCTTC. Its translation: CASSMPPSGYWDYNEQFF.

The chain combines TRBV3-1 (or the pseudogene TRBV3-2) with TRBJ1-2; no clear D gene. V lost 0 bases and J lost 3, with 8 bases in between. The CDR3 has 14 amino acids. Per the germline V gene, CDR1 is LGHDT and CDR2 is YNNKEL (reference sequence). The CDR3 sequence: CASSQDFNYYGYTF. The CDR3 DNA follows: TGTGCCAGCAGCCAAGATTTCAACTACTATGGCTACACCTTC.

The J gene is TRBJ2-5, the V gene TRBV19; 10 bases fit TRBD2. The CDR3 is 16 amino acids. V dropped 4 bases and J dropped 4; count of bases not matched to a gene: 9. Germline V gives CDR1 LNHDA, CDR2 SQIVND (reference sequence). As DNA, the CDR3 is TGTGCCAGTAGTAGCCGGACTAGCGGAACTCTAGAGACCCAGTACTTC. Its translation is CASSSRTSGTLETQYF.

The chain combines TRBV5-5 with TRBJ2-7; 9 bases align to TRBD2. Germline CDR1 and CDR2: SGHKS and YYEKEE (reference sequence). This CDR3 has 13 residues. V trimming: 5 bases; J trimming: 3 bases; junction bases outside the gene matches: 3. The CDR3 protein is CASSGSGGYEQYF. For the CDR3, the DNA is TGTGCCAGCAGTGGTAGCGGGGGCTACGAGCAGTACTTC.

The genes are TRBV5-1 and TRBJ1-2, with a tentative D call TRBD1 (6 bases). The CDR3 runs to 14 residues. The V and J ends lost 4 bases and 9 bases respectively, with 19 bases between them. Germline V gives CDR1 SGHRS, CDR2 YFSETQ. This CDR3 is CASSPVTGRMSYTF. CDR3 sequence (DNA): TGCGCCAGCAGCCCAGTTACAGGGCGCATGAGCTACACCTTC.

This chain links TRBV7-2 with TRBJ1-1; D not resolved. Germline V gene data show CDR1 as SGHTA and CDR2 as FQGNSA. With 4 bases removed from V and 0 bases from J, the gap between germline ends came to 18 bases. This CDR3 has 17 amino acids. CDR3 protein: CASSSIAFFQMNTEAFF. DNA of the CDR3: TGTGCCAGCAGCTCAATTGCCTTCTTCCAGATGAACACTGAAGCTTTCTTT.

The V gene is TRBV6-5, the J gene TRBJ1-5; the D gene is possibly TRBD1 (6 bases). V gave up 6 bases and J gave up 3 bases, with 15 bases separating them. CDR1 is MNHEY, CDR2 SVGAGI, per germline. This CDR3 contains 15 residues. The CDR3 sequence: CASRPAGANNQPQHF. CDR3 nucleotides: TGTGCCAGCAGACCCGCAGGGGCCAACAATCAGCCCCAGCATTTT.

The CDR3 DNA reads as TGTGCCAGCAGTTACTTCGGGAGCGACACCGGGGAGCTGTTTTTT. It translates to CASSYFGSDTGELFF. The chain joins TRBV6-5 to TRBJ2-2; tentatively, D is TRBD2 (6 bases). CDR1 and CDR2 from the germline V gene are MNHEY and SVGAGI. This CDR3 has 15 residues. Trimming cost V 1 base and J 3 bases, with 9 bases left between them.

The V call is TRBV6-5, the J call TRBJ1-6; TRBD1 agrees at 7 bases. V shed 6 bases and J 6 bases; nucleotides not matched to a gene: 5. The germline V gene encodes CDR1 MNHEY and CDR2 SVGAGI. The CDR3 has 14 amino acids. In nucleotides, the CDR3 is TGTGCCAGCAGAACAGCAGGGGGTAATTCACCCCTCCACTTT. Translated, it gives CASRTAGGNSPLHF.

The DNA for the CDR3 is TGTGCCATCAGTGAGTCGACCCGGGCGCGGGACCTCTACGAGCAGTACTTC. This encodes CAISESTRARDLYEQYF. This rearrangement joins TRBV10-3 to TRBJ2-7; the D gene is possibly TRBD2 (6 bases). The CDR3 loop spans 17 amino acids. Trimming took 0 bases from V and 3 from J, leaving 18 bases between them. Germline loops: CDR1 ENHRY, CDR2 SYGVKD.

Notes on this clone: Other DNA sequences in the same sample also yield this CDR3. The chain is built from TRBV7-9 and TRBJ1-3; D is undetermined. The CDR3 is 13 residues long. Trimming left V 3 bases short and J 1 base short, with 4 bases between. In germline, CDR1 is SEHNR, CDR2 FQNEAQ (reference sequence). The CDR3 DNA reads as TGTGCCAGCAGCTTGGGATCTGGAAACACCATATATTTT. It specifies CASSLGSGNTIYF.

V gene TRBV7-9 combines with J gene TRBJ2-5; 7 bases match TRBD2. Germline CDR1 and CDR2: SEHNR and FQNEAQ (reference sequence). CDR3 length: 15 amino acids. V shed 4 bases and J 1 base; nucleotides not matched to a gene: 6. The CDR3 DNA reads as TGTGCCAGCAGCTCGTGGACGGGAGGCCAAGAGACCCAGTACTTC. Translated: CASSSWTGGQETQYF.

CDR3: CASSKTGYGYTF. As DNA, the CDR3 is TGTGCCAGCAGCAAGACAGGGTATGGCTACACCTTC. This rearrangement joins TRBV7-2 to TRBJ1-2; 7 nucleotides match TRBD1. This CDR3 region has 12 residues. Germline values: CDR1 SGHTA, CDR2 FQGNSA. J lost 5 bases, V lost 5 bases, and 2 bases had no gene match.

This clone was detected once. The rearrangement links TRBV7-9 to TRBJ1-3; tentatively, D is TRBD1 (6 bases). Germline CDR1 reads SEHNR; CDR2 reads FQNEAQ (reference sequence). The CDR3 loop spans 15 amino acids. The V gene lost 5 bases and the J gene lost 0 bases, with 11 bases spanning the gap. In nucleotides, the CDR3 is TGTGCCAGCAGCCCGAACAGGGACTCTGGAAACACCATATATTTT. Translated, it gives CASSPNRDSGNTIYF.